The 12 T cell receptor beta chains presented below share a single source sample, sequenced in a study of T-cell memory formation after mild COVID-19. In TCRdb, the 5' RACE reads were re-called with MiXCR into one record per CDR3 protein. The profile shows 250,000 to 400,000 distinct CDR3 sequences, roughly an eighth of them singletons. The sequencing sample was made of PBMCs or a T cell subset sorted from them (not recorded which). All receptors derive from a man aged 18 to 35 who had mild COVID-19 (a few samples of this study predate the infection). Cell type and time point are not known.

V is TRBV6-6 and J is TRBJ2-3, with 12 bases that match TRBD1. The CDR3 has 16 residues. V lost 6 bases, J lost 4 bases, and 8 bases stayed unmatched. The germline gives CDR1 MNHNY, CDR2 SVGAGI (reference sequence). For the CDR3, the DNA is TGTGCCAGCAGCCGGGGACAGGGGGCCCCCTCAGATACGCAGTATTTT. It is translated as CASSRGQGAPSDTQYF.

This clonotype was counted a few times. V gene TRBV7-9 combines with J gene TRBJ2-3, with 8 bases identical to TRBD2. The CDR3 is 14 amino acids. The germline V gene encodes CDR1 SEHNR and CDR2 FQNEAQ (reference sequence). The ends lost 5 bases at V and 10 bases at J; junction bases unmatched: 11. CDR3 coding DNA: TGTGCCAGCAGCCCTACCCTAGGGACTAGTTCGCAGTATTTT. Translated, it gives CASSPTLGTSSQYF.

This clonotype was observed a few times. The CDR3 DNA is TGTGCCAGCAGCTTAAATACGGGCAGGGGGTTAGGGGAGACCCAGTACTTC. The encoded protein is CASSLNTGRGLGETQYF. The V call is TRBV7-3, the J call TRBJ2-5; 7 bases agree with TRBD1. CDR1 and CDR2 from the germline V gene are SGHTA and FQGTGA. CDR3 length: 17 residues. V shed 1 base and J 5 bases; nucleotides not matched to a gene: 13.

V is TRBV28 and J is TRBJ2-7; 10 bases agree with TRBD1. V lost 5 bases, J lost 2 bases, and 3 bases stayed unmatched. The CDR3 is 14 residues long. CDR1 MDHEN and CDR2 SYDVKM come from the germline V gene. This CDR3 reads CASSTGQGAYEQYV. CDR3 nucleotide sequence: TGTGCCAGCAGTACCGGACAGGGGGCCTACGAGCAGTACGTC.

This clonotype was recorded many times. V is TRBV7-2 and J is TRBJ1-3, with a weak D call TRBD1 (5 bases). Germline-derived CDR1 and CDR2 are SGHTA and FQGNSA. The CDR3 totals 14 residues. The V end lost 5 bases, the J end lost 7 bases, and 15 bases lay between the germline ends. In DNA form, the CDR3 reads TGTGCCAGCAGCGGGACCGGCCTCGGGAACACCATATATTTT. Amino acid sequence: CASSGTGLGNTIYF.

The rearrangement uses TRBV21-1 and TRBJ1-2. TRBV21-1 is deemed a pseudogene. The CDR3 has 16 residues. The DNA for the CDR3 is TGTGCCAGCAGCTCCCCGTCGGGGTCGGGCAACTATGGCTACACCTTC. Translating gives CASSSPSGSGNYGYTF.

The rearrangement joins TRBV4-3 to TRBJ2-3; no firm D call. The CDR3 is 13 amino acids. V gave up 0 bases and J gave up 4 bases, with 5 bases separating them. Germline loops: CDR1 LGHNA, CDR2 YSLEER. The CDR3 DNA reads TGCGCCAGCAGCCAAGATGCCCCAGATACGCAGTATTTT. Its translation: CASSQDAPDTQYF.

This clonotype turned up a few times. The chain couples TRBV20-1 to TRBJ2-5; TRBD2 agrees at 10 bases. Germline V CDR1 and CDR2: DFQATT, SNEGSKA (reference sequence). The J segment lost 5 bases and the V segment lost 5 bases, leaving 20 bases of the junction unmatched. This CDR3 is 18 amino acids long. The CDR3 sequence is CSADGSGGFSTWAETQYF. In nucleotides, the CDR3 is TGCAGTGCTGATGGTAGCGGGGGGTTCTCAACTTGGGCGGAGACCCAGTACTTC.

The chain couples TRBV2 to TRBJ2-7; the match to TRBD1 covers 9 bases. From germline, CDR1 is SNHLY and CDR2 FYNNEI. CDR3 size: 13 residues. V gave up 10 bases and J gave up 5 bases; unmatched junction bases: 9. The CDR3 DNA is TGTGCCACCTCCAGGGACAGGGACCACGAGCAGTACTTC. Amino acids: CATSRDRDHEQYF.

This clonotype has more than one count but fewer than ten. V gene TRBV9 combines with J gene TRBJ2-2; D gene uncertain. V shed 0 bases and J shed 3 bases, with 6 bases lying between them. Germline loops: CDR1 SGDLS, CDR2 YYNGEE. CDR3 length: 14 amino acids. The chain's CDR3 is CASSVDRYTGELFF. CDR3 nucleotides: TGTGCCAGCAGCGTAGACAGATACACCGGGGAGCTGTTTTTT.

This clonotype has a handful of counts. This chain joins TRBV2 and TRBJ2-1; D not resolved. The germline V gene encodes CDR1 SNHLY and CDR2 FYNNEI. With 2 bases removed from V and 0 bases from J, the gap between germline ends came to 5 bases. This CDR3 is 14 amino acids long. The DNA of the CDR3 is TGTGCCAGCAGTGAACTGAACTCCTACAATGAGCAGTTCTTC. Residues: CASSELNSYNEQFF.

The CDR3 region has the DNA TGTGCCAGCAGCGCGGGGCTACAGGGAGGAGGTGAAAAACTGTTTTTT. Translation gives CASSAGLQGGGEKLFF. V gene TRBV7-9 combines with J gene TRBJ1-4; tentatively, D is TRBD1 (6 bases). This CDR3 contains 16 residues. Germline lookup yields CDR1 SEHNR and CDR2 FQNEAQ (reference sequence). V was shortened by 5 bases and J by 7 bases, with 20 bases between the two germline ends.